Given below is one TCR beta chain in context. The source of the sample is a study of read filtering for tumor transcriptome and immune sequencing. CDR3 size: 14 residues. The V and J ends lost 2 bases and 5 bases respectively, with 11 bases between them. Germline-derived CDR1 and CDR2 are SGHAT and FQNNGV. From around 0.4 ug of RNA, a library with molecular barcoded alpha/delta and beta/gamma adaptors was made. TCRdb reanalysed the reads using MiXCR and keeps one entry per CDR3 protein. The table records tens of thousands of distinct CDR3 sequences, approximately 20% of them present only once. The sample taken for sequencing was a population of CD138-negative cells sorted from bone marrow. The rearrangement joins TRBV11-2 to TRBJ2-3, with D possibly being TRBD2 (5 bases). This sequence was found in a donor aged 40 or over with multiple myeloma. CDR3 in DNA: TGTGCCAGCAGCTTACAGCGGCCCGGAGATACGCAGTATTTT. Residues: CASSLQRPGDTQYF.